Presented here are 18 T cell receptor beta chains from one specimen sequenced in a study of regulatory T cells in long-lasting Graves disease. Construction of TCR beta libraries relied on iRepertoire HTBI primers and on Arm-PCR targeting CDR3 regions. One entry per CDR3 protein, called by TCRdb with MiXCR from the multiplex PCR reads. Of almost 350,000 distinct CDR3 sequences in the sample, around a fifth are singletons; the top ten hold just under 30%. Sample time point: persistent/refractory GD, antithyroid drugs over 5 years with positive TRAb. Researchers made the TCR library from RNA that was extracted from PBMCs. The sample here was peripheral blood mononuclear cells (PBMCs), taken when the disease was refractory, from a patient treated with antithyroid drugs. The source of these receptors is a female donor with Graves disease.

This clonotype has more than one count but fewer than ten. This rearrangement joins TRBV15 to TRBJ1-5; no clear D gene. The length of the CDR3 is 18 residues. V shed 0 bases and J shed 2 bases, with 17 bases lying between them. Germline values: CDR1 LNHNV, CDR2 YYDKDF (reference sequence). The CDR3 region is CATSRDQAGSFGNQPQHF. The CDR3 DNA reads as TGTGCCACCAGCAGAGATCAGGCAGGTAGTTTCGGCAATCAGCCCCAGCATTTT.

This clonotype has just a few counts. The J gene is TRBJ1-4, the V gene TRBV11-2; maybe TRBD1 (6 bases). V was clipped by 5 bases and J by 2 bases, with 21 bases between them. The germline V gene encodes CDR1 SGHAT and CDR2 FQNNGV. CDR3 length equals 18 residues. The CDR3 is CASSPIGTPMGTNEKLFF. As DNA, the CDR3 is TGTGCCAGCAGCCCTATTGGGACACCCATGGGGACTAATGAAAAACTGTTTTTT.

This clonotype was counted a few times. CDR3 sequence reads: CASSLFRGLYTEAFF. The CDR3, as DNA: TGTGCCAGCAGTTTATTCCGGGGGCTTTACACTGAAGCTTTCTTT. The chain combines TRBV28 with TRBJ1-1; D might be TRBD1 (6 bases). V was shortened by 1 base and J by 3 bases, with 12 bases between the two germline ends. The V gene's germline CDR1 is MDHEN and CDR2 SYDVKM. The CDR3 runs 15 residues.

Of note for this clonotype: Mismatch with germline at one junction end may stem from a read error. CDR3 bases: TGTGCCAGCAGCTCCGCAGGTGGAAGGGGTCGGTTCTTC. Amino acids: CASSSAGGRGRFF. The genes are TRBV7-3 and TRBJ2-4, with a weak D call TRBD1 (5 bases). Germline V gene data show CDR1 as SGHTA and CDR2 as FQGTGA. CDR3 length: 13 residues.

This clonotype was detected many times. The rearrangement uses TRBV7-2 and TRBJ2-7; D is unresolved. The CDR3 covers 15 residues. V gave up 2 bases and J gave up 7 bases, with 18 bases separating them. CDR1 is SGHTA, CDR2 FQGNSA, per germline. The CDR3 DNA sequence: TGTGCCAGCAGCTTAATGGCGCCACGGAATGGGGAGCAGTACTTC. Translating gives CASSLMAPRNGEQYF.

This clonotype has a count of ten or more. The J gene is TRBJ1-1, the V gene TRBV3-1, with D perhaps matching TRBD1 (6 bases). V gave up 6 bases and J gave up 7 bases, with 24 bases separating them. This CDR3 is built from 16 residues. The germline V gene has CDR1 LGHDT and CDR2 YNNKEL (reference sequence). The CDR3 sequence is CASSPARGPRTDEAFF. CDR3 nucleotides: TGTGCCAGCAGTCCAGCGCGGGGTCCGCGGACAGATGAAGCTTTCTTT.

As for this clonotype: A read error is the likely source, as a far larger clone sits one nucleotide away. This chain joins TRBV6-1 and TRBJ1-5, with D uncertain. V gave up 5 bases and J gave up 0 bases, with 8 bases separating them. The CDR3 has 14 amino acids. Germline CDR1 and CDR2: MNHNS and SASEGT. CDR3 residues: CASSHSNSNQPQHF. Here the CDR3 DNA reads TGTGCCAGCAGTCACAGCAATAGCAATCAGCCCCAGCATTTT.

This clonotype was seen repeatedly, ten times or more. The chain joins TRBV28 to TRBJ1-2; weak D call: TRBD1 (5 bases). From germline, CDR1 is MDHEN and CDR2 SYDVKM. CDR3 length equals 13 residues. V lost 6 bases and J lost 7, with 15 bases in between. CDR3 loop: CASSSGGGSGYTF. CDR3 sequence (DNA): TGTGCCAGCAGCAGTGGTGGGGGGTCTGGCTACACCTTC.

This clonotype was recorded many times. The J gene is TRBJ1-6, the V gene TRBV7-2, with D possibly matching TRBD1 (5 bases). Germline lookup yields CDR1 SGHTA and CDR2 FQGNSA. There are 16 residues in the CDR3. V was trimmed by 1 base and J by 0 bases, leaving 7 bases between them. For the CDR3, the DNA is TGTGCCAGCAGCTTAGTGAGGGGCTCCTATAATTCACCCCTCCACTTT. Protein product: CASSLVRGSYNSPLHF.

This clonotype was observed a few times. A far larger clone is just one base off, so this is likely a read error. The CDR3 nucleotides read TGTGCCAGCAGCTTAGGAAGGGGGGCTTGGGAGCAGTACTTC. Translated: CASSLGRGAWEQYF. The rearrangement links TRBV11-3 to TRBJ2-7, with D possibly being TRBD1 or TRBD2 (6 bases each). This CDR3 comprises 14 residues. Trimming took 1 base from V and 7 from J, leaving 14 bases between them. The V gene's germline CDR1 is SGHNT and CDR2 YENEEA.

This clonotype was recorded many times. This chain joins TRBV6-5 and TRBJ1-3; D is unresolved. V dropped 2 bases and J dropped 0 bases, with 5 bases sitting between them. The CDR3 extends over 14 amino acids. The germline gives CDR1 MNHEY, CDR2 SVGAGI. The DNA of the CDR3 is TGTGCCAGCAGTTACATGAACTCTGGAAACACCATATATTTT. Protein sequence: CASSYMNSGNTIYF.

This clonotype was counted at least ten times. The chain links TRBV27 to TRBJ1-4; D is unresolved. Germline V CDR1 and CDR2: MNHEY, SMNVEV (reference sequence). V was clipped by 6 bases and J by 0 bases, with 11 bases between them. The CDR3 length is 15 residues. CDR3 residues: CASSPRGATNEKLFF. The CDR3 coding sequence is TGTGCCAGCAGCCCCCGTGGGGCAACTAATGAAAAACTGTTTTTT.

The chain links TRBV6-5 to TRBJ1-6; a weak D match, TRBD1 (5 bases). There are 14 residues in the CDR3. Per the germline V gene, CDR1 is MNHEY and CDR2 is SVGAGI. Trimming took off 4 bases at V and 4 bases at J, with 8 bases between the two ends. Here the CDR3 DNA reads TGTGCCAGCAGTTTCACAGGTTATAATTCACCCCTCCACTTT. Translating gives CASSFTGYNSPLHF.

In this sample, this clonotype turned up many times. The chain carries TRBV11-1 and TRBJ2-5; D unclear. The V gene lost 1 base and the J gene lost 5 bases, with 11 bases spanning the gap. The CDR3 has 14 amino acids. Germline V lookup: CDR1 SGHAT, CDR2 FQDESV (reference sequence). The CDR3 is CASSLGRGSETQYF. CDR3 DNA: TGTGCCAGCAGCTTAGGTCGAGGTTCGGAGACCCAGTACTTC.

The chain couples TRBV20-1 to TRBJ1-6; D is possibly TRBD1 (6 bases). The germline CDR1 and CDR2 sequences are DFQATT and SNEGSKA (reference sequence). This CDR3 has 14 amino acids. The CDR3 nucleotides are TGCACGGGATTCCCGGGGGCTATTGGTTCACCCCTCCACTTT. Residues: CTGFPGAIGSPLHF.

The genes are TRBV6-5 and TRBJ1-6; D is perhaps TRBD1 (5 bases). This CDR3 comprises 14 residues. V dropped 4 bases and J dropped 9 bases, with 13 bases sitting between them. CDR1 MNHEY and CDR2 SVGAGI come from the germline V gene. CDR3 residues: CASSLQTGFSPLHF. The CDR3 region has the DNA TGTGCCAGCAGTTTGCAAACAGGCTTTTCACCCCTCCACTTT.

This clonotype was seen only a few times. The rearrangement uses TRBV19 and TRBJ1-5; 9 bases line up with TRBD1. This CDR3 is 12 amino acids long. Germline V CDR1 and CDR2: LNHDA, SQIVND (reference sequence). For the CDR3, the DNA is TGTGCAGCCGGGACAGGGTACCAGCCCCAGCATTTT. This sequence encodes CAAGTGYQPQHF.

This clonotype has just a few counts. The chain joins TRBV29-1 to TRBJ1-2, with 9 bases matching TRBD1. With 6 bases clipped from V and 8 bases from J, the junction kept 10 bases outside the gene matches. There are 13 residues in the CDR3. CDR1 and CDR2 from the germline V gene are SQVTM and ANQGSEA. The CDR3 bases are TGCAGCGTCCTGAGGGACAGGGAGGGCGGCTACACCTTC. As protein: CSVLRDREGGYTF. Full variable domain (remainder filled in from reference TRBV29-1 and TRBJ1-2): SAVISQKPSRDICQRGTSLTIQCQVDSQVTMMFWYRQQPGQSLTLIATANQGSEATYESGFVIDKFPISRPNLTFSTLTVSNMSPEDSSIYLCSVLRDREGGYTFGSGTRLTVV.